This is a list of T cell receptor beta chains from one sample in a study of control samples from healthy donors and cancer patients. Here immunoSEQ multiplex PCR was the method, and the copy in TCRdb shows in-frame clones only, minus some. Of about 170,000 clones in the sample, 80% to 90% are singletons; the top ten hold 9.5% to 15%. Sequenced: blood. These receptors came from a man younger than 40 in good health. The CDR3 runs from the conserved cysteine through the conserved F or W. D genes are given only for firm matches. Clone size, where shown, is once, few, many, or a class for clones that have expanded.

size	J	V	D	DNA	CDR3
.	TRBJ2-1	TRBV3-1/TRBV3-2	.	TGTGCCAGCAGCCAAAAAGACCGGTTGGGGGGGCATGAGCAGTTCTTC	CASSQKDRLGGHEQFF
.	TRBJ2-5	TRBV6-4	TRBD1	TGTGCCACCCGGGGGGGGGACAGGGGGCCTTGGGAAGAGACCCAGTACTTC	CATRGGDRGPWEETQYF
once	TRBJ2-1	TRBV19	.	TGTGCCAGTAGCGGGGACTCCTACAATGAGCAGTTCTTC	CASSGDSYNEQFF
.	TRBJ1-1	TRBV7-2	.	TGTGCCAGCAGCGGCCAGGCTTTGGGTGAAGCTTTCTTT	CASSGQALGEAFF
.	TRBJ2-7	TRBV2	.	TGTGCCAGCGTACCACGGATTCCCTACGAGCAGTACTTC	CASVPRIPYEQYF
.	TRBJ2-7	TRBV27	.	TGTGCCAGCAGTTTAGGGCGCCTGGCCTACGAGCAGTACTTC	CASSLGRLAYEQYF
.	TRBJ1-2	TRBV4-1	.	TGCGCCAGCAGCCAAGAATTCAGTGGGGCGCTTAACTATGGCTACACCTTC	CASSQEFSGALNYGYTF
few	TRBJ2-5	TRBV5-1	.	TGCGCCAGCAGCTTGCGACCCCTGACTGGGCCCGCACTAATCCAAGAGACCCAGTACTTC	CASSLRPLTGPALIQETQYF
.	TRBJ2-1	TRBV29-1	TRBD2	TGCAGCGTTGAAGTATTAGCGGGGGGGTCTAATGAGCAGTTCTTC	CSVEVLAGGSNEQFF
.	TRBJ2-7	TRBV19	TRBD1	TGTGCCAGTAGTATAATGACGGGACAGGGTCACTCCTACGAGCAGTACTTC	CASSIMTGQGHSYEQYF
few	TRBJ1-1	TRBV7-2	.	TGTGCCAGCAGCTTTAGGGGGTCAGTTGGGAACACTGAAGCTTTCTTT	CASSFRGSVGNTEAFF
once	TRBJ2-2	TRBV19	.	TGTGCCAGTAGAAAGGATAGAGACACCGGGGAGCTGTTTTTT	CASRKDRDTGELFF
.	TRBJ2-3	TRBV5-1	.	TGCGCCAGCAGCTTGGGGAGGGGAGACGATACGCAGTATTTT	CASSLGRGDDTQYF
.	TRBJ1-3	TRBV28	.	TGTGCCAGCACCTGGCGCGGACCCCGATTAAACACCATATATTTT	CASTWRGPRLNTIYF
.	TRBJ1-1	TRBV5-6	.	TGTGCCAGCGTTAAGGGGGGTAACACTGAAGCTTTCTTT	CASVKGGNTEAFF
.	TRBJ2-1	TRBV19	.	TGTGCCACCAAAACGCCTCCCAATGAGCAGTTCTTC	CATKTPPNEQFF
.	TRBJ2-5	TRBV14	.	TGTGCCAGCAGCCAGTTGACAGAAGGGACCCAGTACTTC	CASSQLTEGTQYF
few	TRBJ2-3	TRBV30	.	TGTGCCTGGGACTCGTTGGAGGCGCAGTATTTT	CAWDSLEAQYF
.	TRBJ2-7	TRBV4-3	TRBD2	TGCGCCAGCAGCCAAGCTAGCGGCTACGAGCAGTACTTC	CASSQASGYEQYF
.	TRBJ1-1	TRBV29-1	.	TGCAGCGTTGTGGCGGGATCGGTGAACACTGAAGCTTTCTTT	CSVVAGSVNTEAFF
.	TRBJ2-7	TRBV4-1	TRBD1	TGCGCCAGCAGCCAGAGCGGACAGGGGGCGAACTACTACGAGCAGTACTTC	CASSQSGQGANYYEQYF
.	TRBJ2-1	TRBV27	.	TGTGCCAGCAGTTTATCGTTCCGGGGAGCCAATGAGCAGTTCTTC	CASSLSFRGANEQFF
.	TRBJ2-5	TRBV9	TRBD2	TGTGCCAGCAGCGTGCGGGGGTCTCTAGAGACCCAGTACTTC	CASSVRGSLETQYF
.	TRBJ1-1	TRBV5-1	.	TGCGCCAGCAGCTCAAGAGTGGACAGAACCAACACTGAAGCTTTCTTT	CASSSRVDRTNTEAFF
.	TRBJ2-1	TRBV5-1	.	TGCGCCAGCAGCTTGGTTGTAGCCCATGAGCAGTTCTTC	CASSLVVAHEQFF
.	TRBJ2-1	TRBV27	TRBD1	TGTGCCAGCAGTCGAACAGGGGGCCACAATGAGCAGTTCTTC	CASSRTGGHNEQFF
.	TRBJ1-5	TRBV24-1	.	TGTGCCACCAGTGATTCCCAGCCCCATAGCAATCAGCCCCAGCATTTT	CATSDSQPHSNQPQHF
.	TRBJ1-1	TRBV18	.	TGTGCCAGCTCACCAAATAGGGGGGCGCATACCCTTGAAGCTTTCTTT	CASSPNRGAHTLEAFF